A selection of T cell receptor beta chains follows, all from one sample in a study of CD8 T cells in Susac syndrome. TCRdb called the immunoSEQ multiplex PCR reads again in MiXCR, with one record for every CDR3 protein. The data hold roughly 330,000 distinct CDR3 sequences, with about 91% observed a single time. Input material: CD4+ T cells from PBMCs. The receptors were gathered from a human donor with multiple sclerosis. Each CDR3 is given with its conserved first and last residue. The D gene is left open where the match is weak. Rows give clone size only sometimes, using once, few, many, or a class for an expanded clone.

TRBJ1-1 | TRBV19 | NA | NA | TGTGCCAGTAGTTGGCGGGGGCGCGACACTGAAGCTTTCTTT | CASSWRGRDTEAFF
TRBJ2-7 | TRBV7-9 | TRBD2 | few | TGTGCCAGCAGCCCTAGCGGGGGTTTCTACGAGCAGTACTTC | CASSPSGGFYEQYF
TRBJ2-1 | TRBV5-1 | TRBD2 | NA | TGCGCCAGCAGCTTGGGGACTAGCGGTACTTACAATGAGCAGTTCTTC | CASSLGTSGTYNEQFF
TRBJ1-2 | TRBV6-5 | NA | NA | TGTGCCAGCAGTTACTCTAGCAGGGGACGACCTACTAACTATGGCTACACCTTC | CASSYSSRGRPTNYGYTF
TRBJ2-2 | TRBV7-9 | TRBD2 | NA | TGTGCCAGCAGCTTTCCTGCGACTAGCGGCACCGGGGAGCTGTTTTTT | CASSFPATSGTGELFF
TRBJ1-2 | TRBV5-5 | NA | NA | TGTGCCAGCAGCTTGGTAGGACACTATGGCTACACCTTC | CASSLVGHYGYTF
TRBJ2-3 | TRBV19 | TRBD2 | NA | TGTGCCAGCCTGCCGGGAGGGGGAGGGGGCACAGATACGCAGTATTTT | CASLPGGGGGTDTQYF
TRBJ1-2 | TRBV3-1 | NA | NA | TGTGCCAGCAGCCAAGACTCGGGGGGCCGAGGCTACACCTTC | CASSQDSGGRGYTF
TRBJ2-3 | TRBV19 | TRBD2 | once | TGTGCCAGTAGTATAGATCGGGGGACTAGCGGGAGAAGAGATACGCAGTATTTT | CASSIDRGTSGRRDTQYF
TRBJ2-5 | TRBV2 | TRBD1 | NA | TGTGCCAGCAGCTGGGACAGGGGGCAAGAGACCCAGTACTTC | CASSWDRGQETQYF
TRBJ1-6 | TRBV12-3/TRBV12-4 | TRBD1 | NA | TGTGCCAGCAGTTTCGGGACAGATAATTCACCCCTCCACTTT | CASSFGTDNSPLHF
TRBJ1-6 | TRBV21-1 | NA | once | TGTGCCAGGGGACAGGGGGATTCACCCCTCCACTTT | CARGQGDSPLHF
TRBJ1-2 | TRBV7-3 | NA | NA | TGTGCCAGCAGCGCTCATTCCGGGGGCGGTGGCTACACCTTC | CASSAHSGGGGYTF
TRBJ1-1 | TRBV7-9 | TRBD1 | NA | TGTGCCAGCAGAGGGAAACCTGGACAGGGTGAAGCTTTCTTT | CASRGKPGQGEAFF
TRBJ2-7 | TRBV12-3/TRBV12-4 | TRBD2 | NA | TGTGCCAGCAGTTCGGCCGGGACTAGCGATTATCGCGAGCAGTACTTC | CASSSAGTSDYREQYF
TRBJ2-3 | TRBV2 | NA | NA | TGTGCCAGCAGTGTTGTGAGAGAAACAGATACGCAGTATTTT | CASSVVRETDTQYF
TRBJ1-2 | TRBV12-3/TRBV12-4 | NA | NA | TGTGCCAGCAGCCCCTCAGGACAGAAGCGTTTGGAAGGCTACACCTTC | CASSPSGQKRLEGYTF
TRBJ2-5 | TRBV5-5 | TRBD2 | once | TGTGCCAGCAGCTTGGCCCCAATAGCGGGGGAGACCCAGTACTTC | CASSLAPIAGETQYF
TRBJ2-3 | TRBV5-1 | TRBD1 | NA | TGCGCCAGCAGCGCGGGACAGGGGGGCTCAGATACGCAGTATTTT | CASSAGQGGSDTQYF
TRBJ2-1 | TRBV2 | TRBD1 | NA | TGTGCCAGCACGGCCGAGACAGGGTGGGTTGAGCAGTTCTTC | CASTAETGWVEQFF
TRBJ2-3 | TRBV11-2 | NA | NA | TGTGCCAGCAGCCCCACGAGGACCACAGATACGCAGTATTTT | CASSPTRTTDTQYF
TRBJ2-7 | TRBV3-1 | NA | NA | TGTGCCAGCAGCCAACGGGGGTTGCTCTACGAGCAGTACTTC | CASSQRGLLYEQYF
TRBJ2-3 | TRBV4-3 | NA | NA | TGCGCCAGCAGCCGCTTAACGGCGCACACAGATACGCAGTATTTT | CASSRLTAHTDTQYF
TRBJ2-1 | TRBV18 | NA | few | TGTGCCAGCTCCAGGGCGAGCTCCTACAATGAGCAGTTCTTC | CASSRASSYNEQFF
TRBJ1-2 | TRBV11-1 | NA | NA | TGTGCCAGCAGCTTAATGGTCGGCGGTGCTAACTATGGCTACACCTTC | CASSLMVGGANYGYTF
TRBJ2-1 | TRBV11-2 | NA | NA | TGTGCCAGCAGCTATCAAACGTCCGGCTACAATGAGCAGTTCTTC | CASSYQTSGYNEQFF
TRBJ2-3 | TRBV28 | NA | NA | TGTGCCAGCAGTTCAAGGGATACGCAGTATTTT | CASSSRDTQYF
TRBJ2-7 | TRBV5-1 | TRBD2 | NA | TGCGCCAGCAGCTTTGGCGCCCTAGCGGGACGATTCGAGCAGTACTTC | CASSFGALAGRFEQYF
TRBJ2-6 | TRBV10-1 | NA | once | TGCGCCACTGGACAGACTGGGGCCAACGTCCTGACTTTC | CATGQTGANVLTF
TRBJ2-5 | TRBV9 | TRBD2 | NA | TGTGCCAGCAGCATCGGGGGGGCGGGCCAAGAGACCCAGTACTTC | CASSIGGAGQETQYF
TRBJ2-1 | TRBV7-3 | NA | NA | TGTGCCAGCAGCTTTCGAGGGGGGGCGGATGAGCAGTTCTTC | CASSFRGGADEQFF